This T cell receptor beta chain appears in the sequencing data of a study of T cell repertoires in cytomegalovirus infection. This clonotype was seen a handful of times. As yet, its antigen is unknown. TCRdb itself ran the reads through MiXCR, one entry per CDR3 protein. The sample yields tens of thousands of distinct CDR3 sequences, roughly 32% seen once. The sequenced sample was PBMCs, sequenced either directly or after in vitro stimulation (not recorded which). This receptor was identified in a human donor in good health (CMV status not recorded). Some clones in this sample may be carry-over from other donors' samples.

In DNA, the CDR3 is TGTGCCAGCAGTGCCCAATCTAGCGGGGAGGCCTACGAGCAGTACTTC. It encodes CASSAQSSGEAYEQYF. The chain combines TRBV28 with TRBJ2-7, with 9 bases matching TRBD2. The CDR3 contains 16 residues. Germline V gene sequence: CDR1 MDHEN, CDR2 SYDVKM. V shed 5 bases and J 2 bases; nucleotides not matched to a gene: 10.